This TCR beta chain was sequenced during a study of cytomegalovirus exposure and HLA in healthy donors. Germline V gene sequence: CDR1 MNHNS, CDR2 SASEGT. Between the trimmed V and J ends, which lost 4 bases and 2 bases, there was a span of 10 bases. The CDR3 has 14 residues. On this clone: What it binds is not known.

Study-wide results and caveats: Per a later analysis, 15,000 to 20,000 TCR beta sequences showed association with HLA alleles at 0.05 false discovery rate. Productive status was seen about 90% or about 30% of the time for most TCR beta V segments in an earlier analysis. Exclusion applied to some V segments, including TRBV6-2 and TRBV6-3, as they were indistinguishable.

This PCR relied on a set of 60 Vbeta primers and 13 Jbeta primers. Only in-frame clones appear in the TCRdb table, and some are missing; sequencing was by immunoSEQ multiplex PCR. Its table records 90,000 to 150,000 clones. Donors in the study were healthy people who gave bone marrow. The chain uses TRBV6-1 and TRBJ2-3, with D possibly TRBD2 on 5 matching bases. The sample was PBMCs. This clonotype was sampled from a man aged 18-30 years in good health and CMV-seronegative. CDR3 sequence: CASSGRTSTDTQYF. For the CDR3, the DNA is TGTGCCAGCAGTGGGAGGACTTCCACAGATACGCAGTATTTT.